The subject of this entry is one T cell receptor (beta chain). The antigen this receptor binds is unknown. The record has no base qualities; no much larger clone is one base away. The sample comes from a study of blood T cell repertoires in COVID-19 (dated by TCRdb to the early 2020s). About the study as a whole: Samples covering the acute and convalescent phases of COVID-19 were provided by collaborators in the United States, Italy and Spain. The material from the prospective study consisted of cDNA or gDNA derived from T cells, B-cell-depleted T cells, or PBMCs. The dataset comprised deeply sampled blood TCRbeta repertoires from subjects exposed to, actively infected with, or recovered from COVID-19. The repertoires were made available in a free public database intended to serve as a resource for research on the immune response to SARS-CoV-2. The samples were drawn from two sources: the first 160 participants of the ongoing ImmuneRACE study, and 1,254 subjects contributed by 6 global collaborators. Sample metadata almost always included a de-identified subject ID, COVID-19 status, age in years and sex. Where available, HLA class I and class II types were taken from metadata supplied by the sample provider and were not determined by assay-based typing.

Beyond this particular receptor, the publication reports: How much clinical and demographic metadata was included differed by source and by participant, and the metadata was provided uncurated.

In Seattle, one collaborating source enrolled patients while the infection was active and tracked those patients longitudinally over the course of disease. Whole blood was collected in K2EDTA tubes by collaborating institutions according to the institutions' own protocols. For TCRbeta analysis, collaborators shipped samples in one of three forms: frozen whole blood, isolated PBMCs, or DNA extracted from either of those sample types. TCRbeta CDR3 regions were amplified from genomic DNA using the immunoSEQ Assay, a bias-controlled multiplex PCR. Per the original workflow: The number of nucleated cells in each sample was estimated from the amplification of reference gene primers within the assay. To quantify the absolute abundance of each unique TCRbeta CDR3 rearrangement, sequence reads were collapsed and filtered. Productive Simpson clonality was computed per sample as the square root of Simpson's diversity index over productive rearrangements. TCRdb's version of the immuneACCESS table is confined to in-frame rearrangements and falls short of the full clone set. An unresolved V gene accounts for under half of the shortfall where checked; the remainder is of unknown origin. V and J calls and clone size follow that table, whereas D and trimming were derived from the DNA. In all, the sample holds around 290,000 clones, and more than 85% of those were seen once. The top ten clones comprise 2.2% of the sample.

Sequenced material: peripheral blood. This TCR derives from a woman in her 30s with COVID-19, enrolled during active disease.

The DNA sequence is given as TGTGCCAGTAGTTCCCGGGGGTACTACGAGCAGTACTTC. It codes for CASSSRGYYEQYF. Rearrangement joined TRBV19 to TRBJ2-7; TRBD2 might be the D gene, on 6 matching bases. V drops 5 bases and J drops 3 bases, leaving 11 bases in between. Looking up the germline V gene (reference sequence) yields CDR1 LNHDA and CDR2 SQIVND. Spanning cysteine to phenylalanine, the CDR3 consists of 13 amino acids. Only the CDR3 part of the read is kept: 39 bases, read in frame from the first base.